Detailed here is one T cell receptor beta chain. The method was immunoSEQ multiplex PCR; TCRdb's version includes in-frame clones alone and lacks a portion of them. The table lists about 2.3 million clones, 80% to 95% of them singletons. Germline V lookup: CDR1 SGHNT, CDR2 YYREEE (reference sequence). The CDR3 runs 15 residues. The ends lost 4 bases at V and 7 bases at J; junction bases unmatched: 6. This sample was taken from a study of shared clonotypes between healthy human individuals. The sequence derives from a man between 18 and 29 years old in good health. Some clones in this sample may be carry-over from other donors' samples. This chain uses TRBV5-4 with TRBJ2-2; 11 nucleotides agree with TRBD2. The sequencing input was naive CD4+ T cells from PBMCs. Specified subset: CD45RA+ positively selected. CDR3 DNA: TGTGCCAGCAGCCGTACGACTAGCGGGATCGGGGAGCTGTTTTTT. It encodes CASSRTTSGIGELFF.